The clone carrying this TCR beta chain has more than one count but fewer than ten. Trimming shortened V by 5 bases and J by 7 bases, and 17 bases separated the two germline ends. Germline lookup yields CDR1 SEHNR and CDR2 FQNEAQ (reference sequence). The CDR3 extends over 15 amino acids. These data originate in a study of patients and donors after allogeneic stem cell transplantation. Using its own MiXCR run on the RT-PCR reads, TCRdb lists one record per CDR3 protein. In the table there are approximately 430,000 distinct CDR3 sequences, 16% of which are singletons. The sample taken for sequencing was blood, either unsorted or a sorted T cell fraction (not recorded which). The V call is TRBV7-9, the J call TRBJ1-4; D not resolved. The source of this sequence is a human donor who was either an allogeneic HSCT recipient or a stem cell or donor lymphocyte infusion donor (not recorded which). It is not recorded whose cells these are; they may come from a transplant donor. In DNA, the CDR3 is TGTGCCAGCAGCCATACCAGACCGTCAGGTGAAAAACTGTTTTTT. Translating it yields CASSHTRPSGEKLFF.